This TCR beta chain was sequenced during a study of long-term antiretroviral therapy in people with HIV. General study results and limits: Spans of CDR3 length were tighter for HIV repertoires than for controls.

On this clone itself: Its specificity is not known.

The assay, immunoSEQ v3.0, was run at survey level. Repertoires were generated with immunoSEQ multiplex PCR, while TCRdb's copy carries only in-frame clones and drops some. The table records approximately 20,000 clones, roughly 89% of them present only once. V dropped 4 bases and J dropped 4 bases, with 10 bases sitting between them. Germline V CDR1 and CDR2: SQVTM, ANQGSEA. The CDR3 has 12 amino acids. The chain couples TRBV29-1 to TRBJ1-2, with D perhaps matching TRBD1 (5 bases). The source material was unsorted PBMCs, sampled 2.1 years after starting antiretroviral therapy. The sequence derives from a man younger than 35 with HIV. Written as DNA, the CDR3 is TGCAGCGTTGTAGCAGGGTTCTATGGCTACACCTTC. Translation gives CSVVAGFYGYTF.